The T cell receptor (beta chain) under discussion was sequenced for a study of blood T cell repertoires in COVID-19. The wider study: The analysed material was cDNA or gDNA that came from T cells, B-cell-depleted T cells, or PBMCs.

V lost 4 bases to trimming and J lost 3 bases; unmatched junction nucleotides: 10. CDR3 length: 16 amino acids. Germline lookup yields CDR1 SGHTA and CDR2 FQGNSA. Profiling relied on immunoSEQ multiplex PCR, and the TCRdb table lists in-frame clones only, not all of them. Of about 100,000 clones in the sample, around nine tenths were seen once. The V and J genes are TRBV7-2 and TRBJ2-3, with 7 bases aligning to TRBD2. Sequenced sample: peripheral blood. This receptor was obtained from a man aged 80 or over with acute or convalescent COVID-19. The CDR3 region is CASSWGVAGVTDTQYF. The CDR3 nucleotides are TGTGCCAGCAGCTGGGGGGTGGCGGGAGTGACAGATACGCAGTATTTT.